One sample yielded the 21 T cell receptor beta chains listed below, sequenced in a study of cytomegalovirus exposure and HLA in healthy donors. PCR involved 60 Vbeta and 13 Jbeta primers. Sequencing used immunoSEQ multiplex PCR; TCRdb keeps in-frame clones, though not all of them. The sample holds around 100,000 clones, more than 70% seen once. Sequenced sample: PBMCs. The receptor source for this set is a male donor in good health and CMV-seropositive.

The chain links TRBV5-4 to TRBJ2-3; 12 bases align to TRBD2. The CDR3 runs 16 residues. The junction had 7 bases not matched to a gene; V was cut back by 6 bases and J by 2 bases. Germline CDR1 reads SGHNT; CDR2 reads YYREEE (reference sequence). This CDR3 is CASTTWTSGATDTQYF. CDR3 DNA sequence: TGTGCCAGCACCACTTGGACTAGCGGGGCCACAGATACGCAGTATTTT.

This chain joins TRBV18 and TRBJ1-4; 7 bases agree with TRBD1. V lost 3 bases, J lost 0 bases, and 7 bases stayed unmatched. The CDR3 has 17 amino acids. Germline V gives CDR1 KGHSH, CDR2 LQKENI. In DNA, the CDR3 is TGTGCCAGCTCACCCAGACAGGGAACAGCAACTAATGAAAAACTGTTTTTT. Encoded protein: CASSPRQGTATNEKLFF.

V and J are TRBV28 and TRBJ1-2; D unresolved. In germline, CDR1 is MDHEN, CDR2 SYDVKM. Trimming removed 1 base from V and 0 bases from J, with 9 bases in between. This CDR3 is 15 amino acids long. The CDR3 sequence: CASSLSVPTNYGYTF. CDR3 sequence (DNA): TGTGCCAGCAGTTTATCAGTTCCAACTAACTATGGCTACACCTTC.

The chain joins TRBV6-4 to TRBJ2-1; 9 nucleotides match TRBD2. Unmatched junction bases numbered 11, after V lost 2 bases and J lost 9 bases. The CDR3 extends over 16 amino acids. The germline V gene encodes CDR1 MRHNA and CDR2 SNTAGT. The CDR3 loop is CASSDGDSGSYSEQFF. In DNA, the CDR3 is TGTGCCAGCAGTGACGGAGATAGCGGGAGTTATAGTGAGCAGTTCTTC.

This clone was counted between two and nine times. V gene TRBV7-6 combines with J gene TRBJ2-1; 11 bases are shared with TRBD2. Germline-derived CDR1 and CDR2 are SGHVS and FNYEAQ. V lost 0 bases, J lost 4 bases, and 5 bases stayed unmatched. The CDR3 spans 17 residues. The CDR3 coding sequence is TGTGCCAGCAGCTTAGCGGCCGGGACTAGCGGTTACAATGAGCAGTTCTTC. Amino acid sequence: CASSLAAGTSGYNEQFF. The full variable domain, its missing parts supplied by reference TRBV7-6 and TRBJ2-1, is GAGVSQSPRYKVTKRGQDVALRCDPISGHVSLYWYRQALGQGPEFLTYFNYEAQQDKSGLPNDRFSAERPEGSISTLTIQRTEQRDSAMYRCASSLAAGTSGYNEQFFGPGTRLTVL.

V gene TRBV7-9 combines with J gene TRBJ2-3, with TRBD2 matching over 7 bases. This CDR3 has 15 residues. The trim removed 6 bases at V and 6 bases at J, leaving 12 bases unmatched. Looked up from germline, CDR1 is SEHNR and CDR2 is FQNEAQ (reference sequence). The CDR3 bases are TGTGCCAGCAGATCAACCGGGACTACTGGTGATACGCAGTATTTT. Protein sequence: CASRSTGTTGDTQYF.

The rearrangement joins TRBV7-2 to TRBJ2-3; 9 bases are a match to TRBD2. Losses at the gene ends were 1 base for V and 3 bases for J; bases not matched to a gene: 8. CDR1 SGHTA and CDR2 FQGNSA come from the germline V gene. The CDR3 runs to 17 residues. In nucleotides, the CDR3 is TGTGCCAGCAGCTTAGAGAATAGCGGGAGCTGGACAGATACGCAGTATTTT. It translates to CASSLENSGSWTDTQYF.

V is TRBV6-6 and J is TRBJ2-2, with 7 bases fitting TRBD1. Losses at the gene ends were 7 bases for V and 0 bases for J; bases not matched to a gene: 5. Germline CDR1 reads MNHNY; CDR2 reads SVGAGI (reference sequence). The CDR3 is 15 amino acids. DNA for the CDR3: TGTGCCAGCACCCGAGACAGGGCGAACACCGGGGAGCTGTTTTTT. It codes for CASTRDRANTGELFF.

The rearrangement joins TRBV27 to TRBJ1-2, with D possibly TRBD1 on 6 matching bases. The V gene lost 5 bases and the J gene lost 4 bases, with 11 bases spanning the gap. Germline V gives CDR1 MNHEY, CDR2 SMNVEV (reference sequence). The CDR3 consists of 13 residues. CDR3 region: CASSPQGTYGYTF. The CDR3 DNA follows: TGTGCCAGCAGTCCCCAGGGGACCTATGGCTACACCTTC.

The chain carries TRBV28 and TRBJ2-7; 7 bases align to TRBD1. J lost 1 base, V lost 6 bases, and 3 bases had no gene match. The CDR3 runs to 13 residues. CDR1 and CDR2 from the germline V gene are MDHEN and SYDVKM. The CDR3 loop is CASRPGQSYEQYF. CDR3 coding DNA: TGTGCCAGCAGGCCGGGACAGTCCTACGAGCAGTACTTC.

The chain combines TRBV10-3 with TRBJ1-1, with TRBD1 identical over 7 bases. After removal of 6 bases from V and 3 bases from J, the junction contained 7 bases not matched to a gene. There are 14 residues in the CDR3. CDR1 is ENHRY and CDR2 is SYGVKD in the germline V gene. The CDR3 is CAIRTDRVDTEAFF. CDR3 in DNA: TGTGCCATCAGGACCGACAGGGTGGACACTGAAGCTTTCTTT.

The genes are TRBV9 and TRBJ2-3; possible D gene TRBD2, 6 bases. This CDR3 contains 15 residues. Looked up from germline, CDR1 is SGDLS and CDR2 is YYNGEE. Deletions cut 0 bases from V and 0 bases from J, with 8 bases between. In DNA form, the CDR3 reads TGTGCCAGCAGCGTAGACGGGACTAGCACAGATACGCAGTATTTT. This gives the protein CASSVDGTSTDTQYF.

The chain carries TRBV28 and TRBJ2-3; weak D call: TRBD2 (6 bases). V lost 6 bases and J lost 4, with 23 bases in between. Germline lookup yields CDR1 MDHEN and CDR2 SYDVKM. This CDR3 comprises 17 residues. The CDR3 loop is CASSLPGGLVGSDTQYF. In DNA, the CDR3 is TGTGCCAGCAGCCTCCCCGGGGGACTGGTGGGTTCAGATACGCAGTATTTT.

In DNA form, the CDR3 reads TGTGCCAGCAGCTTAATGGGGGCGCAGGACGAGCAGTACTTC. Translating gives CASSLMGAQDEQYF. The chain employs TRBV7-9 and TRBJ2-7; D might be TRBD1 (6 bases). There are 14 residues in the CDR3. Deletions cut 2 bases from V and 5 bases from J, with 13 bases between. Per germline, CDR1 SEHNR and CDR2 FQNEAQ (reference sequence).

CDR3: CASRPSTTGVGDYGYTF. In nucleotides, the CDR3 is TGCGCCAGCAGGCCATCGACCACAGGGGTTGGGGACTATGGCTACACCTTC. This chain links TRBV5-1 with TRBJ1-2; 7 nucleotides align to TRBD1. The J segment lost 3 bases and the V segment lost 5 bases, leaving 16 bases of the junction unmatched. The CDR3 length is 17 residues. The V gene's germline CDR1 is SGHRS and CDR2 YFSETQ.

This chain uses TRBV5-6 with TRBJ2-3, with TRBD2 as a possible D gene (6 bases). V was cut by 0 bases and J by 1 base, with 9 bases left in between. The CDR3 loop spans 15 amino acids. In germline, CDR1 is SGHDT, CDR2 YYEEEE. This chain's CDR3 is CASSLAAGRTDTQYF. CDR3 DNA: TGTGCCAGCAGCTTGGCAGCGGGCCGCACAGATACGCAGTATTTT.

The V call is TRBV5-8, the J call TRBJ1-4; 10 positions match TRBD1. CDR1 SGHTS and CDR2 YDEGEE come from the germline V gene. The CDR3 is 13 residues long. J lost 7 bases, V lost 4 bases, and 1 base had no gene match. This CDR3 reads CASSRQGAEKLFF. CDR3 DNA: TGTGCCAGCAGCAGACAGGGGGCTGAAAAACTGTTTTTT.

V and J are TRBV28 and TRBJ2-5; 10 nucleotides align to TRBD2. Per germline, CDR1 MDHEN and CDR2 SYDVKM. CDR3 size: 18 residues. Germline trimming cut 4 bases from V and 11 bases from J; bases unmatched to any gene: 22. Written as DNA, the CDR3 is TGTGCCAGCAGTTCACCCTCACTAGCGGGAACTACCTCTCGGGAGCAGTACTTC. It translates to CASSSPSLAGTTSREQYF.

The rearrangement joins TRBV6-5 to TRBJ1-1, with D maybe TRBD1 (6 bases). Trimming took 6 bases from V and 1 from J, leaving 12 bases between them. The germline V gene has CDR1 MNHEY and CDR2 SVGAGI. The CDR3 is 14 residues long. The chain's CDR3 is CASRPGGQNTEAFF. CDR3 in DNA: TGTGCCAGCAGACCGGGGGGGCAGAACACTGAAGCTTTCTTT.

The chain has TRBV21-1 and TRBJ2-3; TRBD1, the table's D call, was not compared with the DNA. TRBV21-1 is described as a pseudogene. The CDR3 loop spans 15 amino acids. CDR3 bases: TGTGCCAGCAGGGACAGGGGTAGGGGCACAGATACGCAGTATTTT. As protein: CASRDRGRGTDTQYF.

The J gene is TRBJ2-1, the V gene TRBV6-6; D is unresolved. Looked up from germline, CDR1 is MNHNY and CDR2 is SVGAGI (reference sequence). V was shortened by 6 bases and J by 6 bases, with 12 bases between the two germline ends. CDR3 length: 13 amino acids. The CDR3 DNA reads TGTGCCAGCAGCTCCTATTTTTCCAATGAGCAGTTCTTC. It translates to CASSSYFSNEQFF.